The TCR beta chain under discussion was sequenced for a study of blood T cell repertoires in COVID-19. The data were produced by immunoSEQ multiplex PCR, yet TCRdb's version contains in-frame clones alone and is incomplete. The sample consists of hundreds of thousands of clones, 85% to 90% of them appearing once. Trimming cost V 4 bases and J 3 bases; bases outside gene matches: 6. This CDR3 spans 15 amino acids. CDR1 and CDR2 (germline): SGHRS, YFSETQ. The V call is TRBV5-1, the J call TRBJ1-4; 7 bases agree with TRBD1. The clonotype originates from a woman aged 50 to 60 with COVID-19, enrolled during active disease. Sequenced input: peripheral blood. The CDR3: CASSRNRGANEKLFF. CDR3 DNA sequence: TGCGCCAGCAGCAGGAACAGGGGCGCTAATGAAAAACTGTTTTTT.